This T cell receptor (beta chain) was retrieved from a study of blood T cell repertoires in COVID-19. Looking at the study overall: Italy, Spain and the United States were the sources of the convalescent and acute COVID-19 samples. T cells, B-cell-depleted T cells, or PBMCs supplied cDNA or gDNA.

Only in-frame clones appear in the TCRdb table, and some are missing; sequencing was by immunoSEQ multiplex PCR. Seen here are about 300,000 clones, nearly 90% observed once, and the top ten hold about 4.5%. V dropped 6 bases and J dropped 4 bases, with 18 bases sitting between them. The CDR3 length is 16 residues. CDR1 SNHLY and CDR2 FYNNEI come from the germline V gene. In assigning cohorts, the study relied on participant-reported clinical history. V gene TRBV2 combines with J gene TRBJ2-2; tentatively, D is TRBD1 (6 bases). The clonotype comes from a woman under 30 with acute COVID-19. The sequenced material came from PBMCs or T cells enriched from blood (not recorded which). CDR3 bases: TGTGCCAGCAGAGCAGTCAGGGGAGTCGCCACCGGGGAGCTGTTTTTT. Translated: CASRAVRGVATGELFF.